These T cell receptor beta chains were read from a single sample in a study of blood T cell repertoires in COVID-19. The method was immunoSEQ multiplex PCR; TCRdb's version includes in-frame clones alone and lacks a portion of them. The sample includes fewer than 400,000 clones, 86% of them seen just once. What was sequenced was PBMCs or T cells enriched from blood (not recorded which). These receptors came from a man aged 25 to 40 who had recovered from COVID-19. Each CDR3 is given with its conserved first and last residue. A D gene is named only where the DNA matches it firmly. Rows may omit the clone size; those that give it use once, few, many or a size class.

D gene	V gene	CDR3 length	J gene	clone size	CDR3 DNA	CDR3 protein
-	TRBV6-5	12	TRBJ1-2	-	TGTGCCGATCGAGGGGGGGCCGGCGGCTACACCTTC	CADRGGAGGYTF
-	TRBV10-3	15	TRBJ1-5	-	TGTGCCATCAGTGAGTCGACAGGAGGAATTCAGCCCCAGCATTTT	CAISESTGGIQPQHF
-	TRBV9	14	TRBJ2-7	-	TGTGCCAGCAGCGTATCTGGGACTGGCTACGAGCAGTACTTC	CASSVSGTGYEQYF
-	TRBV20-1	15	TRBJ1-4	-	TGCAGTGCTCGTGTTTTCTTCGCAACTAATGAAAAACTGTTTTTT	CSARVFFATNEKLFF
-	TRBV12-3/TRBV12-4	13	TRBJ1-2	once	TGTGCCAGCAGTCGGGTTTTCAACTATGGCTACACCTTC	CASSRVFNYGYTF
-	TRBV30	13	TRBJ2-7	-	TGTGCCGGCTCGGAGGGGGCTAGCTACGAGCAGTACTTC	CAGSEGASYEQYF
TRBD1	TRBV5-1	13	TRBJ2-1	-	TGCGCCAGCACAGGGACAGCCTACAATGAGCAGTTCTTC	CASTGTAYNEQFF
TRBD2	TRBV5-1	16	TRBJ2-7	-	TGCGCCAGCAGCTTGGTGGTTAGCGGGGGTTTTGACGAGCAGTACTTC	CASSLVVSGGFDEQYF
TRBD2	TRBV7-2	17	TRBJ2-3	-	TGTGCCAGCAGCCCGACCAGTGGGACTAGCGGCACAGATACGCAGTATTTT	CASSPTSGTSGTDTQYF
-	TRBV18	14	TRBJ1-1	few	TGTGCCAGCTCACCAAGTGAGAAGAACACTGAAGCTTTCTTT	CASSPSEKNTEAFF
TRBD2	TRBV6-6	14	TRBJ2-2	-	TGTGCCAGCAGAGGGCTAGCGGGAGCCGGGGAGCTGTTTTTT	CASRGLAGAGELFF
TRBD2	TRBV15	16	TRBJ2-3	-	TGTGCCACCTCGGCGGGGGGGCCTATAGAGACAGATACGCAGTATTTT	CATSAGGPIETDTQYF
TRBD2	TRBV5-4	18	TRBJ2-6	-	TGTGCCAGCAGCTTGGGACTAGCCCTGGCCTCTGGGGCCAACGTCCTGACTTTC	CASSLGLALASGANVLTF
-	TRBV2	14	TRBJ2-2	-	TGTGCCAGCAGAGTACTACAGGGCACCGGGGAGCTGTTTTTT	CASRVLQGTGELFF
-	TRBV30	14	TRBJ1-1	-	TGTGCCTGGAGTGTCGTCCCGGGGGGGGCTGAAGCTTTCTTT	CAWSVVPGGAEAFF
-	TRBV18	14	TRBJ1-1	-	TGTGCCAGCTCACCACTAGGTCGAGGCACTGAAGCTTTCTTT	CASSPLGRGTEAFF
-	TRBV9	14	TRBJ2-5	-	TGTGCCAGCAGCGTATGGGCGGGCCAAGAGACCCAGTACTTC	CASSVWAGQETQYF
-	TRBV6-5	13	TRBJ2-1	-	TGTGCCAGCAGGGGGACATTCTACAATGAGCAGTTCTTC	CASRGTFYNEQFF
-	TRBV28	17	TRBJ1-5	-	TGTGCCAGCAGTTTAGCCTTAAGGGGCCGTAGGGGTCAGCCCCAGCATTTT	CASSLALRGRRGQPQHF
-	TRBV27	15	TRBJ2-7	-	TGTGCCAGCAGTTTTTATTCGGGGGGCAAGTACGAGCAGTACTTC	CASSFYSGGKYEQYF
-	TRBV9	12	TRBJ2-7	-	TGTGCCAGCAGCGTACAGGGCACCGAGCAGTACTTC	CASSVQGTEQYF
TRBD1	TRBV27	13	TRBJ2-1	-	TGTGCCAGCAGGCAGGGGGCCTACAATGAGCAGTTCTTC	CASRQGAYNEQFF
-	TRBV28	12	TRBJ1-2	-	TGTGCCAGCTGTAGCGTGCGGGGTGGCTACACCTTC	CASCSVRGGYTF
-	TRBV5-1	15	TRBJ2-7	-	TGCGCCAGCAGCTTGGCCGCGGGGCGCGCCTACGAGCAGTACTTC	CASSLAAGRAYEQYF